The 11 T cell receptor beta chains below were found in one sample sequenced in a study of long-term antiretroviral therapy in people with HIV (dated by TCRdb to between 2021 and 2024). The immunoSEQ hsTCRB v3.0 assay was used at survey level resolution to sequence the TRB variable region. The immuneACCESS repertoire file appears here via TCRdb, limited to in-frame rearrangements. These files lack a portion of the clones; in checked studies, under half of the deficit traces to unresolved V genes, and the cause of the others is not known. For this sample there are some 25,000 clones; about four fifths appear just once. The ten biggest clones cover approximately 5.1% of the sample. Sequenced material: unsorted PBMCs, taken 0.7 years before starting antiretroviral therapy. The receptors derive from a young man with HIV.

This rearrangement joins TRBV5-4 to TRBJ1-3; D may be TRBD1 (5 bases). CDR1 and CDR2 (germline): SGHNT, YYREEE (reference sequence). The CDR3 length is 13 residues. Trimming took 4 bases from V and 4 from J, leaving 9 bases between them. The chain's CDR3 is CASSRRQGNTIYF. The CDR3 DNA is TGTGCCAGCAGCCGTCGACAGGGAAACACCATATATTTT.

The chain is built from TRBV6-6 and TRBJ2-7, with 9 bases that match TRBD1. The CDR3 totals 16 residues. In germline, CDR1 is MNHNY, CDR2 SVGAGI (reference sequence). The V segment lost 0 bases and the J segment 2 bases; nucleotides outside the gene matches: 5. The CDR3 loop reads CASSYSGQGPTYEQYF. CDR3 sequence (DNA): TGTGCCAGCAGTTACTCGGGACAGGGACCTACCTACGAGCAGTACTTC.

The chain joins TRBV28 to TRBJ2-2; D may be TRBD2 (5 bases). This CDR3 is 13 amino acids long. Germline V CDR1 and CDR2: MDHEN, SYDVKM. Here the CDR3 reads CAGESGNTGELFF. The CDR3 coding sequence is TGTGCGGGAGAAAGCGGGAACACCGGGGAGCTGTTTTTT.

This clone was counted only a few times. This chain uses TRBV5-6 with TRBJ1-5; 7 bases are a match to TRBD1. The CDR3 runs 14 residues. Trimming cost V 5 bases and J 7 bases; bases outside gene matches: 9. CDR1 and CDR2 (germline): SGHDT, YYEEEE. The CDR3 nucleotides are TGTGCCAGCAGTCGAAGACAGGGTAGCCAGCCCCAGCATTTT. Its protein product is CASSRRQGSQPQHF.

The chain joins TRBV27 to TRBJ1-3; a weak D match, TRBD1 (5 bases). The CDR3 sequence is 15 residues long. The V and J ends lost 3 bases and 2 bases respectively, with 11 bases between them. The germline V gene encodes CDR1 MNHEY and CDR2 SMNVEV (reference sequence). This CDR3 is CASSLARAAGNTIYF. The DNA for the CDR3 is TGTGCCAGCAGTTTGGCCAGGGCGGCTGGAAACACCATATATTTT.

The chain employs TRBV7-8 and TRBJ2-1, with 7 bases aligning to TRBD2. The CDR3 is made up of 14 amino acids. Germline values: CDR1 SGHVS, CDR2 FQNEAQ. V lost 5 bases, J lost 10 bases, and 11 bases stayed unmatched. CDR3 region: CASSPTTSLGEQFF. The CDR3 DNA reads as TGTGCCAGCAGCCCCACGACTAGCTTAGGGGAGCAGTTCTTC.

The V call is TRBV18, the J call TRBJ1-2; TRBD1 is a possible D gene (6 bases). V lost 0 bases, J lost 8 bases, and 16 bases lay in between. The CDR3 loop spans 15 amino acids. Germline CDR1 and CDR2: KGHSH and LQKENI. CDR3 sequence (DNA): TGTGCCAGCTCACCACCGACAGGTCGGAAAGGCGGCTACACCTTC. Translation: CASSPPTGRKGGYTF.

The chain links TRBV9 to TRBJ1-6; TRBD1 matches 8 bases. Germline lookup yields CDR1 SGDLS and CDR2 YYNGEE. The junction had 5 bases not matched to a gene; V was cut back by 0 bases and J by 6 bases. The CDR3 spans 16 residues. The CDR3: CASSVEGTGGNSPLHF. The CDR3 DNA sequence: TGTGCCAGCAGCGTAGAAGGAACAGGGGGTAATTCACCCCTCCACTTT.

This sequence joins TRBV6-6 and TRBJ1-2; maybe TRBD1 (5 bases). Germline-derived CDR1 and CDR2 are MNHNY and SVGAGI (reference sequence). Trimming removed 0 bases from V and 3 bases from J, with 11 bases in between. This CDR3 comprises 15 residues. The CDR3: CASSYSFGGDYGYTF. Written as DNA, the CDR3 is TGTGCCAGCAGTTACTCCTTCGGGGGGGACTATGGCTACACCTTC.

The V call is TRBV5-1, the J call TRBJ2-3; D not resolved. Trimming removed 5 bases from V and 2 bases from J, with 6 bases in between. Germline V gene sequence: CDR1 SGHRS, CDR2 YFSETQ. The length of the CDR3 is 12 residues. CDR3 DNA sequence: TGCGCCAGCAGACCCTCCACAGATACGCAGTATTTT. This sequence encodes CASRPSTDTQYF.

The chain recombines TRBV7-7 with TRBJ2-1; TRBD1 aligns across 7 bases. V shed 5 bases, J shed 9 bases, and the junction held 10 bases outside the gene matches. CDR1 SSHAT and CDR2 FNYEAQ come from the germline V gene (reference sequence). The CDR3 totals 14 residues. This CDR3 reads CASSRDRVSSEQFF. CDR3 DNA sequence: TGTGCCAGCAGCAGGGACAGAGTCTCAAGTGAGCAGTTCTTC.